This T cell receptor beta chain was sequenced during a study of post-analysis software for immune sequencing data. Study overall: Disease courses included relapsing-remitting, secondary progressive and progressive-relapsing multiple sclerosis. Points from the study as a whole: There was significantly lower normalized Chao1 diversity in multiple sclerosis patients than in controls. The F measure placed samples prepared in the same batch into strongly shared clusters.

Prepared libraries of TCR beta cDNA carried unique molecular identifiers. Roughly 500,000 cDNA molecules were obtained from roughly 1 to 10 million T cells. TCRdb re-analysed the PCR reads in MiXCR, keeping a single row per CDR3 protein. Counted here are about 820,000 distinct CDR3 sequences, about 57% occurring once; the ten biggest clones make up 4% to 5.5%. The count of this clonotype is one. Its cognate antigen is unknown. The sequence was collected from a girl aged 10 to 17 with multiple sclerosis. The material sequenced was blood.

This chain's CDR3 is CASSLVGITVEQYF. The CDR3 DNA reads TGTGCCAGCAGCTTAGTCGGGATAACAGTTGAGCAGTACTTC. The rearrangement links TRBV7-9 to TRBJ2-5; D might be TRBD2 (5 bases). V shed 1 base and J shed 11 bases, with 17 bases lying between them. Germline V gene sequence: CDR1 SEHNR, CDR2 FQNEAQ (reference sequence). CDR3 length: 14 residues.